Listed below are T cell receptor beta chains from one sample, sequenced in a study of blood T cell repertoires in COVID-19. Sequencing was performed with immunoSEQ multiplex PCR; in TCRdb, only in-frame clones are kept and a portion is missing. The sample carries 100,000 to 150,000 clones, roughly 84% recorded once. Source material: PBMCs or T cells enriched from blood (not recorded which). Every receptor here comes from a young woman who had recovered from COVID-19. CDR3s include the opening cysteine and the closing phenylalanine or tryptophan. Fields, in order: CDR3 protein, CDR3 DNA, V gene, D gene, clone size, J gene. The D gene is left open where the match is weak. Clone size is shown for a subset of rows, as once, few, many or a class of expanded clone.

CDR3aa: CASSLGGNPRGANVLTF
CDR3nt: TGTGCCAGCAGCTTAGGCGGGAACCCTCGTGGGGCCAACGTCCTGACTTTC
v_gene: TRBV7-3
d_gene: NA
abundance: NA
j_gene: TRBJ2-6

CDR3aa: CASQRSWGGEQFF
CDR3nt: TGTGCCAGCCAGCGGAGCTGGGGAGGTGAGCAGTTCTTC
v_gene: TRBV12-3/TRBV12-4
d_gene: NA
abundance: once
j_gene: TRBJ2-1

CDR3aa: CATSDTRTGRTDTQYF
CDR3nt: TGTGCCACCAGTGATACGAGGACAGGGAGGACAGATACGCAGTATTTT
v_gene: TRBV24-1
d_gene: TRBD1
abundance: NA
j_gene: TRBJ2-3

CDR3aa: CASSAGTSGQETQYF
CDR3nt: TGTGCCAGCAGCGCCGGGACTAGCGGCCAAGAGACCCAGTACTTC
v_gene: TRBV7-6
d_gene: TRBD2
abundance: once
j_gene: TRBJ2-5

CDR3aa: CASSPPGGWQEKLFF
CDR3nt: TGTGCCAGTAGCCCCCCCGGGGGGTGGCAAGAAAAACTGTTTTTT
v_gene: TRBV19
d_gene: NA
abundance: NA
j_gene: TRBJ1-4

CDR3aa: CASSLPGWELFF
CDR3nt: TGTGCCAGCAGCTTGCCAGGCTGGGAGCTGTTTTTT
v_gene: TRBV5-6
d_gene: NA
abundance: once
j_gene: TRBJ2-2

CDR3aa: CASSPGLAGAGELFF
CDR3nt: TGTGCCAGCAGTCCGGGACTAGCGGGAGCCGGGGAGCTGTTTTTT
v_gene: TRBV9
d_gene: TRBD2
abundance: once
j_gene: TRBJ2-2

CDR3aa: CASNPGTSGGYEQYF
CDR3nt: TGTGCCAGTAACCCCGGGACTAGCGGGGGGTACGAGCAGTACTTC
v_gene: TRBV19
d_gene: TRBD2
abundance: NA
j_gene: TRBJ2-7

CDR3aa: CASSLTRNEQFF
CDR3nt: TGTGCCAGCAGCTTGACTAGAAATGAGCAGTTCTTC
v_gene: TRBV7-2
d_gene: NA
abundance: once
j_gene: TRBJ2-1

CDR3aa: CASSVRVNTEAFF
CDR3nt: TGTGCCAGCAGTGTTAGAGTGAACACTGAAGCTTTCTTT
v_gene: TRBV2
d_gene: NA
abundance: NA
j_gene: TRBJ1-1

CDR3aa: CASSQRGRGEKLFF
CDR3nt: TGTGCCAGCAGCCAGAGGGGGCGGGGTGAAAAACTGTTTTTT
v_gene: TRBV3-1/TRBV3-2
d_gene: TRBD1
abundance: NA
j_gene: TRBJ1-4

CDR3aa: CASSVSPEAGELFF
CDR3nt: TGTGCCAGCAGTGTATCCCCTGAGGCGGGGGAGCTGTTTTTT
v_gene: TRBV6-4
d_gene: NA
abundance: NA
j_gene: TRBJ2-2

CDR3aa: CASKGLLSTDTQYF
CDR3nt: TGTGCCAGTAAGGGACTCCTTAGCACAGATACGCAGTATTTT
v_gene: TRBV19
d_gene: NA
abundance: NA
j_gene: TRBJ2-3

CDR3aa: CASSRDSGRSNQPQHF
CDR3nt: TGTGCCAGCAGCCGGGACAGTGGACGTAGCAATCAGCCCCAGCATTTT
v_gene: TRBV5-5
d_gene: TRBD1
abundance: NA
j_gene: TRBJ1-5

CDR3aa: CASSPGMGLPSTNEKLFF
CDR3nt: TGTGCCAGCAGTCCTGGTATGGGGCTCCCTTCAACTAATGAAAAACTGTTTTTT
v_gene: TRBV28
d_gene: NA
abundance: once
j_gene: TRBJ1-4

CDR3aa: CASSQDRGLAGAYGVTYEQYF
CDR3nt: TGTGCCAGCAGCCAAGATAGGGGGCTAGCGGGAGCCTACGGGGTAACCTACGAGCAGTACTTC
v_gene: TRBV4-2
d_gene: TRBD2
abundance: few
j_gene: TRBJ2-7

CDR3aa: CASSQDGVARYNEQFF
CDR3nt: TGTGCCAGCAGCCAAGATGGGGTAGCGAGATACAATGAGCAGTTCTTC
v_gene: TRBV3-1/TRBV3-2
d_gene: NA
abundance: NA
j_gene: TRBJ2-1

CDR3aa: CASSLKGGMNTEAFF
CDR3nt: TGTGCCAGCAGCTTAAAAGGAGGGATGAACACTGAAGCTTTCTTT
v_gene: TRBV7-6
d_gene: NA
abundance: NA
j_gene: TRBJ1-1

CDR3aa: CASSLGPREQFF
CDR3nt: TGTGCCAGCAGTTTGGGCCCCAGGGAGCAGTTCTTC
v_gene: TRBV12-3/TRBV12-4
d_gene: NA
abundance: NA
j_gene: TRBJ2-1

CDR3aa: CASSAGYEQYF
CDR3nt: TGTGCCAGCAGCGCGGGATACGAGCAGTACTTC
v_gene: TRBV9
d_gene: NA
abundance: NA
j_gene: TRBJ2-7

CDR3aa: CASSRTRTGELFF
CDR3nt: TGTGCCAGCAGCCGGACACGCACCGGGGAGCTGTTTTTT
v_gene: TRBV14
d_gene: NA
abundance: NA
j_gene: TRBJ2-2

CDR3aa: CASSLSSGNTIYF
CDR3nt: TGTGCCAGCAGCCTCTCCTCTGGAAACACCATATATTTT
v_gene: TRBV12-3/TRBV12-4
d_gene: NA
abundance: NA
j_gene: TRBJ1-3

CDR3aa: CASSQDLRSYNSPLHF
CDR3nt: TGTGCCAGCAGCCAAGATTTACGGTCCTATAATTCACCCCTCCACTTT
v_gene: TRBV4-2
d_gene: NA
abundance: NA
j_gene: TRBJ1-6

CDR3aa: CASSPMGPSSYNEQFF
CDR3nt: TGTGCCAGCAGTCCAATGGGGCCCAGCTCCTACAATGAGCAGTTCTTC
v_gene: TRBV7-2
d_gene: NA
abundance: NA
j_gene: TRBJ2-1

CDR3aa: CASSPLDLAQNYNEQFF
CDR3nt: TGTGCCAGCAGCCCCCTGGACCTAGCGCAGAATTACAATGAGCAGTTCTTC
v_gene: TRBV4-2
d_gene: NA
abundance: NA
j_gene: TRBJ2-1

CDR3aa: CASSPRDRGPYSPLHF
CDR3nt: TGTGCCAGTAGTCCGCGGGACAGGGGGCCTTATTCACCCCTCCACTTT
v_gene: TRBV19
d_gene: TRBD1
abundance: NA
j_gene: TRBJ1-6

CDR3aa: CASSPGGSSSYEQYF
CDR3nt: TGTGCCAGCAGCCCTGGCGGGAGTAGCTCCTACGAGCAGTACTTC
v_gene: TRBV7-2
d_gene: TRBD2
abundance: NA
j_gene: TRBJ2-7

CDR3aa: CASSQGLLAGIYNEQFF
CDR3nt: TGTGCCAGCAGCCAAGGACTACTAGCGGGGATCTACAATGAGCAGTTCTTC
v_gene: TRBV4-2
d_gene: TRBD2
abundance: NA
j_gene: TRBJ2-1

CDR3aa: CASSVGGGRAYDNEQFF
CDR3nt: TGTGCCAGCAGCGTAGGGGGCGGGAGGGCCTATGACAATGAGCAGTTCTTC
v_gene: TRBV9
d_gene: TRBD2
abundance: NA
j_gene: TRBJ2-1

CDR3aa: CASSSSRTSGGYNEQFF
CDR3nt: TGTGCCAGCAGCTCTTCCCGGACTAGCGGGGGTTACAATGAGCAGTTCTTC
v_gene: TRBV5-5
d_gene: TRBD2
abundance: NA
j_gene: TRBJ2-1

CDR3aa: CASSLWGQNGQPQHF
CDR3nt: TGTGCCAGCAGTTTATGGGGGCAGAACGGGCAGCCCCAGCATTTT
v_gene: TRBV28
d_gene: NA
abundance: NA
j_gene: TRBJ1-5

CDR3aa: CASSVRGRVDTEAFF
CDR3nt: TGTGCCAGCAGCGTTAGAGGGAGGGTTGACACTGAAGCTTTCTTT
v_gene: TRBV5-4
d_gene: NA
abundance: NA
j_gene: TRBJ1-1

CDR3aa: CASSLASSNGYTF
CDR3nt: TGTGCCAGCAGCTTAGCGTCAAGCAATGGCTACACCTTC
v_gene: TRBV7-9
d_gene: NA
abundance: NA
j_gene: TRBJ1-2

CDR3aa: CATRGFHNEQFF
CDR3nt: TGTGCCACCCGAGGGTTCCACAATGAGCAGTTCTTC
v_gene: TRBV24-1
d_gene: NA
abundance: NA
j_gene: TRBJ2-1

CDR3aa: CASSLTGRWTSTDTQYF
CDR3nt: TGTGCCAGCAGCTTAACCGGGAGGTGGACTAGCACAGATACGCAGTATTTT
v_gene: TRBV7-3
d_gene: TRBD2
abundance: NA
j_gene: TRBJ2-3

CDR3aa: CASSYRQRSNQPQHF
CDR3nt: TGCGCCAGCAGCTATCGGCAGCGTAGCAATCAGCCCCAGCATTTT
v_gene: TRBV5-1
d_gene: NA
abundance: NA
j_gene: TRBJ1-5

CDR3aa: CASSYGLAGYTDTQYF
CDR3nt: TGTGCCAGCAGTTACGGGCTAGCGGGATACACAGATACGCAGTATTTT
v_gene: TRBV6-2/TRBV6-3
d_gene: TRBD2
abundance: NA
j_gene: TRBJ2-3

CDR3aa: CASSSRGQRNEKLFF
CDR3nt: TGTGCCAGCAGCTCCAGGGGACAGCGGAATGAAAAACTGTTTTTT
v_gene: TRBV7-2
d_gene: TRBD1
abundance: NA
j_gene: TRBJ1-4

CDR3aa: CASSQDSAGWQPQHF
CDR3nt: TGTGCCAGCAGCCAAGATTCGGCAGGGTGGCAGCCCCAGCATTTT
v_gene: TRBV3-1/TRBV3-2
d_gene: NA
abundance: NA
j_gene: TRBJ1-5

CDR3aa: CASSLRTSGRNEQYF
CDR3nt: TGTGCCAGCAGCTTAAGGACTAGCGGGAGGAACGAGCAGTACTTC
v_gene: TRBV7-9
d_gene: TRBD2
abundance: NA
j_gene: TRBJ2-7

CDR3aa: CASSSRSGTLNYGYTF
CDR3nt: TGTGCCAGTAGTTCAAGATCCGGGACACTTAACTATGGCTACACCTTC
v_gene: TRBV19
d_gene: NA
abundance: NA
j_gene: TRBJ1-2

CDR3aa: CATSDPGPARLTF
CDR3nt: TGTGCCACCAGTGACCCCGGCCCAGCCAGACTCACCTTC
v_gene: TRBV24-1
d_gene: NA
abundance: NA
j_gene: TRBJ1-2

CDR3aa: CASSVRTPSDTGELFF
CDR3nt: TGTGCCAGCAGCGTAAGGACTCCTTCAGACACCGGGGAGCTGTTTTTT
v_gene: TRBV9
d_gene: NA
abundance: NA
j_gene: TRBJ2-2

CDR3aa: CASSLSPVQQETQYF
CDR3nt: TGTGCCAGCAGTTTATCTCCTGTACAGCAAGAGACCCAGTACTTC
v_gene: TRBV28
d_gene: NA
abundance: NA
j_gene: TRBJ2-5